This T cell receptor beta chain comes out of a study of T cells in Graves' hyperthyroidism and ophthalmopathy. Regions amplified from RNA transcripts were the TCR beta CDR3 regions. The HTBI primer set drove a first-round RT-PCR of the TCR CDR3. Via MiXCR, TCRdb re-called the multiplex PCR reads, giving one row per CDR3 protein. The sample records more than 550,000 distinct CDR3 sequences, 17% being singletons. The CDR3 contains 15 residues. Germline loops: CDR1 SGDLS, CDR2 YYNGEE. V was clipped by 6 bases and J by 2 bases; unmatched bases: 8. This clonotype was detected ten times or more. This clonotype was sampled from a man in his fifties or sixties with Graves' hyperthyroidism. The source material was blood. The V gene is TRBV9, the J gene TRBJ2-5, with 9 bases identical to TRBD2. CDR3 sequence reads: CASTPAGGAQETQYF. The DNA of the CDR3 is TGTGCCAGCACCCCGGCGGGAGGGGCGCAAGAGACCCAGTACTTC.